Below, 25 T cell receptor beta chains from the same sample are listed, as sequenced in a study of circulating CD8 cells and anti-PD-1 response in melanoma. Four subsets defined by PD-1 and/or TIGIT were sorted from live CD3+CD8+TCRalphabeta+ cells. The QIAseq Immune Repertoire TCR panel built the libraries from about 16 ng of total RNA. Each CDR3 protein is one row after TCRdb ran MiXCR on the reads. The sample lists some 500 distinct CDR3 sequences, more than 7% occurring once. The specimen comprised CD8+ T cells from PBMCs, sampled at baseline or after one month of anti-PD-1 therapy (not recorded which). All receptors derive from a human donor with melanoma.

This clonotype rates as medium-sized. This sequence joins TRBV19 and TRBJ1-1; perhaps TRBD1 as D (5 bases). The germline V gene has CDR1 LNHDA and CDR2 SQIVND (reference sequence). Deletions cut 4 bases from V and 11 bases from J, with 11 bases between. This CDR3 comprises 11 residues. CDR3 nucleotide sequence: TGTGCCAGTAGTACCAGGTGGGGCGCTTTCTTT. It yields the protein CASSTRWGAFF.

This clonotype is categorized as large. The rearrangement joins TRBV2 to TRBJ2-5, with D hard to call. V gave up 6 bases and J gave up 5 bases, with 13 bases separating them. The CDR3 is 13 residues long. CDR1 and CDR2 (germline): SNHLY, FYNNEI. The CDR3 DNA sequence: TGTGCCAGCAGCGGAGCAGCTCGGGAGACCCAGTACTTC. Protein sequence: CASSGAARETQYF.

This clonotype is termed medium-sized (0.01 to 0.1%). The rearrangement uses TRBV5-8 and TRBJ2-1; unclear D gene. The CDR3 consists of 12 residues. The germline gives CDR1 SGHTS, CDR2 YDEGEE. V was cut by 0 bases and J by 9 bases, with 7 bases left in between. For the CDR3, the DNA is TGTGCCAGCAGCTTGGTGCGGATTGAGCAGTTCTTC. It codes for CASSLVRIEQFF.

By frequency in the sample, this clonotype is large. The V call is TRBV19, the J call TRBJ2-1; D gene uncertain. Germline V lookup: CDR1 LNHDA, CDR2 SQIVND (reference sequence). Trimming pared 4 bases from V and 0 bases from J, leaving 10 bases between. CDR3 length: 15 amino acids. The CDR3: CASSTSLASYNEQFF. The CDR3 coding sequence is TGTGCCAGTAGTACTTCACTGGCCTCCTACAATGAGCAGTTCTTC.

This clonotype is categorized as large. This chain joins TRBV29-1 and TRBJ2-2; 7 bases fit TRBD1. The trim removed 1 base at V and 3 bases at J, leaving 5 bases unmatched. Germline V gene sequence: CDR1 SQVTM, CDR2 ANQGSEA. The CDR3 spans 15 residues. The CDR3 DNA reads as TGCAGCGTTGAAGGCAGGGGGTTGCACACCGGGGAGCTGTTTTTT. This sequence encodes CSVEGRGLHTGELFF.

By sample share, this clonotype is large. The chain has TRBV14 and TRBJ1-6; 9 bases fit TRBD1. After removal of 4 bases from V and 10 bases from J, the junction contained 8 bases not matched to a gene. CDR1 SGHDN and CDR2 FVKESK come from the germline V gene. This CDR3 spans 15 amino acids. CDR3: CASSLRGQGLSPLHF. In nucleotides, the CDR3 is TGTGCCAGCAGCCTAAGAGGACAGGGGCTATCACCCCTCCACTTT.

By share, this clonotype ranks as large. The rearrangement joins TRBV25-1 to TRBJ2-5, with D hard to call. Germline assignment: CDR1 MGHDK and CDR2 SYGVNS. CDR3 size: 11 residues. V was clipped by 6 bases and J by 7 bases, with 9 bases between them. CDR3 DNA: TGTGCCAGCAGCTCCTCCCTGACCCAGTACTTC. Protein: CASSSSLTQYF.

Relative to its sample, this clonotype is large (0.1 to 1%). The genes are TRBV20-1 and TRBJ2-2, with D unclear. This CDR3 is built from 11 residues. V lost 5 bases, J lost 5 bases, and 6 bases lay in between. The germline V gene encodes CDR1 DFQATT and CDR2 SNEGSKA (reference sequence). The CDR3 reads CSASSTGELFF. As DNA, the CDR3 is TGCAGTGCTTCGTCGACCGGGGAGCTGTTTTTT.

By share of the sample, this clonotype is medium-sized (0.01 to 0.1%). The rearrangement links TRBV19 to TRBJ2-1; D is perhaps TRBD1 (6 bases). With 1 base removed from V and 4 bases from J, the gap between germline ends came to 8 bases. Germline assignment: CDR1 LNHDA and CDR2 SQIVND (reference sequence). The CDR3 spans 14 residues. The CDR3 bases are TGTGCCAGTAGTATAGGGGGACAATACAATGAGCAGTTCTTC. It specifies CASSIGGQYNEQFF.

Judged by abundance, this clonotype is large. This chain uses TRBV20-1 with TRBJ2-5; possible D gene TRBD1, 6 bases. CDR3 size: 13 residues. V shed 6 bases and J shed 2 bases, with 13 bases lying between them. Germline values: CDR1 DFQATT, CDR2 SNEGSKA (reference sequence). CDR3 sequence: CSAPRDIQETQYF. The CDR3 DNA reads as TGCAGTGCCCCTCGGGACATACAAGAGACCCAGTACTTC.

This clonotype is termed large. The rearrangement links TRBV20-1 to TRBJ1-1; the D gene is possibly TRBD1 (5 bases). Trimming cost V 0 bases and J 4 bases, with 12 bases left between them. The germline gives CDR1 DFQATT, CDR2 SNEGSKA (reference sequence). The CDR3 totals 14 residues. The CDR3 protein is CSARDQSGGTEAFF. CDR3 coding DNA: TGCAGTGCTAGAGATCAGAGCGGGGGCACTGAAGCTTTCTTT.

This clonotype was picked up a small number of times. CDR3 residues: CASSWAGGNSGANVLTF. In nucleotides, the CDR3 is TGTGCCAGCAGTTGGGCGGGAGGGAACTCTGGGGCCAACGTCCTGACTTTC. The J gene is TRBJ2-6, the V gene TRBV28; TRBD2 matches 9 bases. The germline V gene encodes CDR1 MDHEN and CDR2 SYDVKM. This CDR3 spans 17 amino acids. Germline trimming cut 4 bases from V and 0 bases from J; bases unmatched to any gene: 4.

By share, this clonotype ranks as medium-sized (0.01 to 0.1%). This chain connects TRBV24-1 to TRBJ2-5; D perhaps matches TRBD2 (6 bases). This CDR3 comprises 14 residues. V was clipped by 2 bases and J by 4 bases, with 10 bases between them. Germline CDR1 and CDR2: KGHDR and SFDVKD. The CDR3 nucleotides are TGTGCCACCAGTGATTGGACGGAGGGAGAGACCCAGTACTTC. Translation: CATSDWTEGETQYF.

By share, this clonotype ranks as medium-sized. V usage is TRBV27 and J usage is TRBJ1-5; perhaps TRBD1 as D (5 bases). The CDR3 contains 14 residues. The ends were cut back, 5 bases at V and 1 base at J, with 9 bases in the middle. CDR1 is MNHEY, CDR2 SMNVEV, per germline (reference sequence). CDR3 DNA: TGTGCCAGCAGTCACCGGGACAGCAATCAGCCCCAGCATTTT. Protein sequence: CASSHRDSNQPQHF.

By proportion, this clonotype is large. The V and J genes are TRBV14 and TRBJ1-1, with D unresolved. The CDR3 spans 14 residues. Trimming took 0 bases from V and 8 from J, leaving 13 bases between them. Germline CDR1 reads SGHDN; CDR2 reads FVKESK. CDR3 region: CASSQELGGREAFF. The CDR3 DNA follows: TGTGCCAGCAGCCAAGAATTAGGAGGCCGAGAAGCTTTCTTT.

This clonotype is labeled as large. The J gene is TRBJ2-1, the V gene TRBV7-9, with 8 bases fitting TRBD2. The CDR3 totals 15 residues. Germline CDR1 SEHNR, CDR2 FQNEAQ (reference sequence). With V trimmed by 1 base and J by 11 bases, 10 bases remained unmatched. The CDR3 DNA follows: TGTGCCAGCAGCTTAGAAGGAGGATTAGCGGGGCAGCAGTTCTTC. It is translated as CASSLEGGLAGQQFF.

This clonotype is large in the sample. The gene calls are TRBV27 and TRBJ2-5, with 7 bases identical to TRBD1. Germline lookup yields CDR1 MNHEY and CDR2 SMNVEV (reference sequence). Unmatched junction bases numbered 5, after V lost 6 bases and J lost 4 bases. This CDR3 has 13 amino acids. CDR3 in DNA: TGTGCCAGCAGCCCCCCAGGGGGAGAGACCCAGTACTTC. The encoded protein is CASSPPGGETQYF.

This clonotype is categorized as large. The J gene is TRBJ2-7, the V gene TRBV14; no clear D. Germline V gene lookup returns CDR1 SGHDN and CDR2 FVKESK. V lost 0 bases, J lost 2 bases, and 11 bases lay in between. The CDR3 length is 15 residues. CDR3 residues: CASSQDEALPYEQYF. The CDR3 DNA follows: TGTGCCAGCAGCCAAGATGAGGCTCTCCCCTACGAGCAGTACTTC.

The V gene is TRBV30, the J gene TRBJ2-5; 8 positions match TRBD2. Trimming cost V 1 base and J 7 bases; bases outside gene matches: 14. Germline CDR1 GTSNPN, CDR2 SVGIG (reference sequence). CDR3 length: 16 residues. CDR3 in DNA: TGTGCCTGGAGTGGGGGAAGCGGGGGCCGGCTGTCGACCCAGTACTTC. This codes for CAWSGGSGGRLSTQYF.

This clonotype is termed large. CDR3 DNA sequence: TGTGCCAGTAGTGCGCAAGAGACCCAGTACTTC. Translated: CASSAQETQYF. The gene calls are TRBV19 and TRBJ2-5; D gene ambiguous. The germline gives CDR1 LNHDA, CDR2 SQIVND (reference sequence). The CDR3 loop spans 11 amino acids. V shed 5 bases and J shed 2 bases, with 3 bases lying between them. The full variable domain, in which reference TRBV19 and TRBJ2-5 provide the parts outside the CDR3, is DGGITQSPKYLFRKEGQNVTLSCEQNLNHDAMYWYRQDPGQGLRLIYYSQIVNDFQKGDIAEGYSVSREKKESFPLTVTSAQKNPTAFYLCASSAQETQYFGPGTRLLVL.

By proportion, this clonotype is large (0.1 to 1%). Here the CDR3 reads CATRRAANTGELFF. The CDR3 bases are TGTGCCACTCGACGGGCCGCGAACACCGGGGAGCTGTTTTTT. The gene calls are TRBV24-1 and TRBJ2-2; D is unresolved. Germline V gene lookup returns CDR1 KGHDR and CDR2 SFDVKD. Trimming cost V 10 bases and J 0 bases, with 11 bases left between them. This CDR3 is 14 amino acids long.

This clonotype was seen a few times. A clone one base away is much larger, so this may be a read error. The chain employs TRBV19 and TRBJ1-5, with D uncertain. V lost 3 bases and J lost 7, with 7 bases in between. Germline V gene lookup returns CDR1 LNHDA and CDR2 SQIVND (reference sequence). The CDR3 is 12 residues long. The CDR3 DNA reads as TGTGCCAGTAGTATGCAGGAGCAGCCCCAGCATTTT. Amino acid sequence: CASSMQEQPQHF.

This clonotype is labeled large. The chain carries TRBV12-3 or TRBV12-4 and TRBJ2-3, with unresolved D. V lost 3 bases and J lost 3, with 7 bases in between. CDR3 length: 13 residues. The CDR3 protein is CASSFARTDTQYF. CDR3 DNA: TGTGCCAGCAGTTTTGCCCGAACAGATACGCAGTATTTT.

Remarks on this clonotype: Mismatch with germline at one junction end may stem from a read error. The chain combines TRBV15 with TRBJ2-7; perhaps TRBD1 as D (6 bases). Germline CDR1 reads LNHNV; CDR2 reads YYDKDF (reference sequence). This CDR3 spans 15 amino acids. The CDR3 loop reads CATNRADSQTYGQYF. The CDR3, as DNA: TGTGCCACCAACAGAGCGGACAGCCAGACCTACGGGCAGTACTTC.

Within the sample, this clonotype is medium-sized. J is TRBJ2-7 and V is TRBV4-1; TRBD1 might be the D (5 bases). V was shortened by 0 bases and J by 0 bases, with 12 bases between the two germline ends. Germline V gene sequence: CDR1 MGHRA, CDR2 YSYEKL. This CDR3 is 16 amino acids long. CDR3 in amino acids: CASSQEAQGISYEQYF. CDR3 DNA sequence: TGCGCCAGCAGCCAAGAGGCCCAGGGCATCTCCTACGAGCAGTACTTC.